Detailed here is one T cell receptor (beta chain). There were only healthy Caucasians among the donors. V lost 3 bases and J lost 2, with 7 bases in between. The CDR3 contains 13 residues. CDR1 and CDR2 from the germline V gene are MNHEY and SMNVEV (reference sequence). The data stem from a study of identical twins. MiXCR, applied by TCRdb to the 5' RACE reads, yields one record per CDR3 protein. Of around 290,000 distinct CDR3 sequences in the sample, 8.5% to 9.5% were seen once. The same data also contributed to another study, on yellow fever vaccine responses in identical twins.

Input material: CD8+ T cells sorted from blood. The chain couples TRBV27 to TRBJ2-5, with D unclear. The clonotype comes from a woman between 18 and 29 years old in good health. In nucleotides, the CDR3 is TGTGCCAGCAGTTTCACTATACAAGAGACCCAGTACTTC. Its translation is CASSFTIQETQYF.